The 27 T cell receptor beta chains below were found in one sample sequenced in a study of long-term antiretroviral therapy in people with HIV. Sequencing relied on immunoSEQ assay v3.0, run at survey level. The protocol was immunoSEQ multiplex PCR, while the TCRdb copy is restricted to in-frame clones and leaves out a portion. The table lists fewer than 25,000 clones, roughly 94% of them singletons. This sample comprised unsorted PBMCs, obtained around 4.7 years after starting antiretroviral therapy. All receptors come from a woman aged 45-60 years with HIV.

The V gene is TRBV29-1, the J gene TRBJ2-3; tentative D call: TRBD2 (6 bases). V gave up 7 bases and J gave up 0 bases, with 14 bases separating them. CDR3 size: 14 residues. Germline assignment: CDR1 SQVTM and CDR2 ANQGSEA. CDR3: CSARPGTSTDTQYF. The CDR3 region has the DNA TGCAGCGCACGGCCCGGGACTAGCACAGATACGCAGTATTTT.

V usage is TRBV28 and J usage is TRBJ1-1, with D possibly TRBD1 on 5 matching bases. The CDR3 consists of 13 residues. V gave up 7 bases and J gave up 3 bases, with 12 bases separating them. Germline CDR1 reads MDHEN; CDR2 reads SYDVKM. The CDR3 DNA follows: TGTGCCAGCAAGCCCTGGGGGGACACTGAAGCTTTCTTT. Residues: CASKPWGDTEAFF.

This chain uses TRBV4-2 with TRBJ2-7, with TRBD2 as a possible D gene (5 bases). V dropped 0 bases and J dropped 1 base, with 16 bases sitting between them. CDR1 is LGHNA and CDR2 is YNFKEQ in the germline V gene. This CDR3 comprises 17 residues. The DNA of the CDR3 is TGTGCCAGCAGCCAAGATCGAGGGCAGTGGCCTTCCTACGAGCAGTACTTC. Protein: CASSQDRGQWPSYEQYF.

The rearrangement uses TRBV10-1 and TRBJ2-1; maybe TRBD2 (7 bases). The CDR3 loop spans 17 amino acids. Germline V gene data show CDR1 as WNHNN and CDR2 as SYGVQD (reference sequence). V was trimmed by 10 bases and J by 10 bases, leaving 32 bases between them. The CDR3 region is CANISLVGGGKTGEQFF. CDR3 DNA: TGCGCCAACATTTCCTTAGTTGGGGGGGGCAAGACTGGGGAGCAGTTCTTC.

A remark on this clone: This same CDR3 is encoded by further DNA sequences in the sample. The gene calls are TRBV5-1 and TRBJ2-2; D might be TRBD2 (6 bases). CDR1 and CDR2 (germline): SGHRS, YFSETQ. This CDR3 comprises 15 residues. The V and J ends lost 2 bases and 0 bases respectively, with 8 bases between them. The DNA for the CDR3 is TGCGCCAGCAGCTTTAGCGGAGCGAACACCGGGGAGCTGTTTTTT. It is translated as CASSFSGANTGELFF.

The rearrangement links TRBV27 to TRBJ2-7, with D perhaps assigned TRBD1 or TRBD2 (5 bases each). The CDR3 contains 13 residues. The germline V and J ends were trimmed by 7 bases and 4 bases, with 14 bases remaining between them. Germline V gives CDR1 MNHEY, CDR2 SMNVEV (reference sequence). The chain's CDR3 is CASIPGRKYEQYF. In nucleotides, the CDR3 is TGTGCCAGCATCCCGGGACGGAAATACGAGCAGTACTTC.

CDR3: CASSPVLAGWSGGANVLTF. Written as DNA, the CDR3 is TGCGCCAGCAGCCCGGTGCTAGCGGGATGGTCTGGGGGGGCCAACGTCCTGACTTTC. The chain recombines TRBV5-1 with TRBJ2-6; TRBD2 aligns across 9 bases. The CDR3 totals 19 residues. Germline V gene lookup returns CDR1 SGHRS and CDR2 YFSETQ. Trimming removed 4 bases from V and 4 bases from J; junction bases left unmatched: 15.

The V and J genes are TRBV29-1 and TRBJ2-5; 7 bases fit TRBD1. V dropped 6 bases and J dropped 3; count of bases not matched to a gene: 10. Per germline, CDR1 SQVTM and CDR2 ANQGSEA. The CDR3 loop spans 14 amino acids. The CDR3 DNA reads TGCAGCGTAAGCACCCACAGGGGAGAAGAGACCCAGTACTTC. It yields the protein CSVSTHRGEETQYF.

The V call is TRBV27, the J call TRBJ1-2; D perhaps matches TRBD1 (5 bases). V lost 5 bases and J 5 bases, leaving 9 bases between the germline ends. Per germline, CDR1 MNHEY and CDR2 SMNVEV (reference sequence). This CDR3 region has 12 residues. This CDR3 is CASSQGNYGYTF. The CDR3 DNA follows: TGTGCCAGCAGTCAGGGAAATTATGGCTACACCTTC.

This sequence joins TRBV2 and TRBJ1-3; D gene uncertain. Trimming left V 5 bases short and J 7 bases short, with 9 bases between. CDR1 is SNHLY, CDR2 FYNNEI, per germline. The CDR3 is 12 residues long. This chain's CDR3 is CASSYGSNTIYF. The CDR3 nucleotides are TGTGCCAGCAGTTATGGGAGTAACACCATATATTTT.

This clone was counted a single time. V and J are TRBV18 and TRBJ1-1; D is unresolved. Germline V lookup: CDR1 KGHSH, CDR2 LQKENI. This CDR3 contains 14 residues. The V and J ends lost 2 bases and 0 bases respectively, with 7 bases between them. For the CDR3, the DNA is TGTGCCAGCTCACCAAGCATCATGAACACTGAAGCTTTCTTT. It is translated as CASSPSIMNTEAFF.

The V and J genes are TRBV4-1 and TRBJ2-7; D perhaps matches TRBD2 (6 bases). Germline V lookup: CDR1 MGHRA, CDR2 YSYEKL. The CDR3 has 16 amino acids. Trimming took 0 bases from V and 3 from J, leaving 15 bases between them. In DNA, the CDR3 is TGCGCCAGCAGCCAAGAGGCCAGGGAGGCCTACTACGAGCAGTACTTC. Translation: CASSQEAREAYYEQYF.

The V gene is TRBV19, the J gene TRBJ2-5; TRBD1 or TRBD2 may be the D gene (5 bases each). The CDR3 has 14 amino acids. Trimming shortened V by 8 bases and J by 3 bases, and 16 bases separated the two germline ends. Germline CDR1 and CDR2: LNHDA and SQIVND (reference sequence). CDR3 residues: CASSAGTLKETQYF. CDR3 nucleotides: TGTGCCAGTTCTGCAGGGACGCTAAAAGAGACCCAGTACTTC.

CDR3 sequence: CASSLVGSGNNIYEQYF. DNA for the CDR3: TGTGCCAGCAGCTTAGTCGGTAGCGGGAACAATATCTACGAGCAGTACTTC. The chain joins TRBV7-6 to TRBJ2-7, with 8 bases identical to TRBD2. With 1 base clipped from V and 3 bases from J, the junction kept 11 bases outside the gene matches. The CDR3 is 17 residues long. Germline-derived CDR1 and CDR2 are SGHVS and FNYEAQ.

This clone is a singleton in its sample. This chain joins TRBV6-1 and TRBJ2-7, with unresolved D. The CDR3 runs to 12 residues. V was cut by 1 base and J by 2 bases, with 3 bases left in between. The V gene's germline CDR1 is MNHNS and CDR2 SASEGT. CDR3 residues: CASSEVAYEQYF. The CDR3 DNA reads TGTGCCAGCAGTGAAGTGGCCTACGAGCAGTACTTC.

This rearrangement joins TRBV5-1 to TRBJ2-2; tentatively, D is TRBD1 or TRBD2 (5 bases each). This CDR3 is 15 amino acids long. V lost 4 bases and J lost 1, with 11 bases in between. Germline V lookup: CDR1 SGHRS, CDR2 YFSETQ. This chain's CDR3 is CASSLPGGNTGELFF. CDR3 in DNA: TGCGCCAGCAGCCTCCCTGGGGGGAACACCGGGGAGCTGTTTTTT. The complete variable domain, with remaining parts taken from reference TRBV5-1 and TRBJ2-2, reads KAGVTQTPRYLIKTRGQQVTLSCSPISGHRSVSWYQQTPGQGLQFLFEYFSETQRNKGNFPGRFSGRQFSNSRSEMNVSTLELGDSALYLCASSLPGGNTGELFFGEGSRLTVL.

The chain combines TRBV11-2 with TRBJ2-3; no definite D call. V shed 4 bases and J shed 6 bases, with 14 bases lying between them. The germline V gene encodes CDR1 SGHAT and CDR2 FQNNGV. The CDR3 sequence is 14 residues long. The CDR3 sequence is CASSSRLREDTQYF. The CDR3 DNA sequence: TGTGCCAGCAGCTCCAGGTTACGCGAGGATACGCAGTATTTT.

This clone was seen more than once but under ten times. This chain connects TRBV6-5 to TRBJ1-5; D gene unclear. Germline V CDR1 and CDR2: MNHEY, SVGAGI. V dropped 0 bases and J dropped 6 bases, with 6 bases sitting between them. The CDR3 extends over 13 amino acids. CDR3 sequence: CASSYSHLQPQHF. The CDR3 DNA sequence: TGTGCCAGCAGTTACTCCCACCTTCAGCCCCAGCATTTT.

The chain links TRBV5-1 to TRBJ1-1; D is undetermined. Between the trimmed V and J ends, which lost 2 bases and 3 bases, there was a span of 8 bases. The CDR3 is 13 amino acids. The germline V gene encodes CDR1 SGHRS and CDR2 YFSETQ. The CDR3 is CASSLKMDTEAFF. Here the CDR3 DNA reads TGCGCCAGCAGCTTAAAGATGGACACTGAAGCTTTCTTT. Complete variable domain (other parts from reference TRBV5-1 and TRBJ1-1): KAGVTQTPRYLIKTRGQQVTLSCSPISGHRSVSWYQQTPGQGLQFLFEYFSETQRNKGNFPGRFSGRQFSNSRSEMNVSTLELGDSALYLCASSLKMDTEAFFGQGTRLTVV.

V is TRBV5-1 and J is TRBJ2-6; D remains unclear. Germline V CDR1 and CDR2: SGHRS, YFSETQ. The CDR3 length is 17 residues. The ends were cut back, 2 bases at V and 0 bases at J, with 12 bases in the middle. CDR3 bases: TGCGCCAGCAGCTTTCGCCTCGCTTTCTCTGGGGCCAACGTCCTGACTTTC. It translates to CASSFRLAFSGANVLTF.

The chain joins TRBV5-6 to TRBJ2-3; weak D call: TRBD2 (6 bases). CDR3 length: 15 amino acids. With 2 bases removed from V and 5 bases from J, the gap between germline ends came to 15 bases. CDR1 and CDR2 from the germline V gene are SGHDT and YYEEEE. CDR3 coding DNA: TGTGCCAGCAGCTTCATTAGCGGACCTCGAGATACGCAGTATTTT. This translates into CASSFISGPRDTQYF. Combining the CDR3 with reference TRBV5-6 and TRBJ2-3 gives the whole variable domain DAGVTQSPTHLIKTRGQQVTLRCSPKSGHDTVSWYQQALGQGPQFIFQYYEEEERQRGNFPDRFSGHQFPNYSSELNVNALLLGDSALYLCASSFISGPRDTQYFGPGTRLTVL.

This clone was counted once. The chain recombines TRBV28 with TRBJ2-3, with D tentatively TRBD1 (6 bases). CDR1 and CDR2 (germline): MDHEN, SYDVKM. The V end was cut by 6 bases, the J end by 4 bases, with 11 bases between. The CDR3 loop spans 13 amino acids. The chain's CDR3 is CASRDSLSDTQYF. CDR3 sequence (DNA): TGTGCCAGCAGGGACAGTCTCTCAGATACGCAGTATTTT.

The chain joins TRBV27 to TRBJ2-2, with 8 bases fitting TRBD1. Trimming at V came to 2 bases and at J to 2 bases, leaving 4 bases not matched to a gene. The CDR3 spans 16 residues. Germline V gene lookup returns CDR1 MNHEY and CDR2 SMNVEV (reference sequence). CDR3 sequence: CASSLRDRGNTGELFF. CDR3 DNA: TGTGCCAGCAGTTTACGAGACAGGGGTAACACCGGGGAGCTGTTTTTT.

The chain is built from TRBV13 and TRBJ2-1; 11 nucleotides match TRBD2. The CDR3 is 17 amino acids. Looked up from germline, CDR1 is PRHDT and CDR2 is FYEKMQ (reference sequence). The ends lost 5 bases at V and 2 bases at J; junction bases unmatched: 8. CDR3 in DNA: TGTGCCAGCAGCACTGTTCTAGCGGGAGGCACCTACAATGAGCAGTTCTTC. Protein sequence: CASSTVLAGGTYNEQFF.

The rearrangement joins TRBV28 to TRBJ2-7; D is ambiguous. In germline, CDR1 is MDHEN, CDR2 SYDVKM. The length of the CDR3 is 12 residues. Trimming pared 8 bases from V and 1 base from J, leaving 9 bases between. CDR3 coding DNA: TGTGCCAGCTCCAAAATATCCTACGAGCAGTACTTC. Amino acid sequence: CASSKISYEQYF.

The chain joins TRBV10-3 to TRBJ2-7; D is possibly TRBD1 (6 bases). Germline V gene lookup returns CDR1 ENHRY and CDR2 SYGVKD. V was pared by 1 base and J by 13 bases, with 26 bases between. CDR3 length: 16 amino acids. The chain's CDR3 is CAISEFEGSGDKTFYF. The CDR3 DNA reads TGTGCCATCAGTGAGTTTGAGGGGAGTGGGGACAAAACTTTCTACTTC.

The chain carries TRBV7-9 and TRBJ2-3; the D gene is possibly TRBD2 (5 bases). The CDR3 contains 15 residues. V lost 3 bases and J lost 6, with 16 bases in between. CDR1 and CDR2 (germline): SEHNR, FQNEAQ (reference sequence). The CDR3 sequence: CASSFFASSGDTQYF. The CDR3 DNA follows: TGTGCCAGCAGCTTCTTTGCGTCCTCGGGGGATACGCAGTATTTT.